The clone carrying this T cell receptor (beta chain) was detected many times. What it recognizes is unknown. These data are taken from a study of glioma-infiltrating T cells. V shed 2 bases, J shed 5 bases, and the junction held 6 bases outside the gene matches. The V gene's germline CDR1 is LGHNA and CDR2 YSLEER. This CDR3 is 15 amino acids long. Notes on the study in general: Gliomas, especially low-grade, showed above-expected tissue-blood divergence; non-neoplastic patients showed below.

The iRepertoire nested amplicon-rescue multiplex PCR amplified TCR alpha and beta CDR3s from RNA. TCRdb called the multiplex PCR reads again in MiXCR, with one record for every CDR3 protein. The repertoire holds 90,000 to 110,000 distinct CDR3 sequences, with less than 30% as singletons. V usage is TRBV4-3 and J usage is TRBJ1-1; 9 bases map to TRBD1. The source material was glioma tissue, nonneoplastic brain tissue, or PBMCs (not recorded which). The source of this sequence is a human donor with low-grade glioma or glioblastoma, undergoing nonglioma brain surgery, or in good health (not recorded which). CDR3 bases: TGCGCCAGCAGCCAACCTGGGACAGGGAGTACTGAAGCTTTCTTT. Translated, it gives CASSQPGTGSTEAFF.